This T cell receptor (beta chain) is drawn from a study of regulatory T cells in long-lasting Graves disease. Regarding the study as a whole: Persistent disease preferred TRBV28, TRBJ1-2 and TRBJ2-5; new disease, TRBV20-1 and TRBJ2-1.

The CDR3 is 16 residues long. Trimming left V 5 bases short and J 1 base short, with 14 bases between. Germline V lookup: CDR1 SNHLY, CDR2 FYNNEI. Arm-PCR of CDR3 regions and iRepertoire HTBI primers were the basis on which TCR beta libraries were built. Via MiXCR, TCRdb re-called the multiplex PCR reads, giving one row per CDR3 protein. The sample has around 400,000 distinct CDR3 sequences; 23% are singletons. Comment on this clonotype: Its antigen is not identified.

Time point denoted: persistent/refractory GD, antithyroid drugs over 5 years with positive TRAb. The TCR library used RNA extracted from PBMCs. This specimen consisted of peripheral blood mononuclear cells (PBMCs), obtained when the disease was refractory, from a patient treated with antithyroid drugs. This TCR was sampled from a woman in her forties with Graves disease. V gene TRBV2 combines with J gene TRBJ2-2, with D perhaps assigned TRBD1 or TRBD2 (6 bases each). This CDR3 reads CASSTVAGQNTGELFF. In DNA form, the CDR3 reads TGTGCCAGCAGTACGGTTGCGGGACAGAACACCGGGGAGCTGTTTTTT.